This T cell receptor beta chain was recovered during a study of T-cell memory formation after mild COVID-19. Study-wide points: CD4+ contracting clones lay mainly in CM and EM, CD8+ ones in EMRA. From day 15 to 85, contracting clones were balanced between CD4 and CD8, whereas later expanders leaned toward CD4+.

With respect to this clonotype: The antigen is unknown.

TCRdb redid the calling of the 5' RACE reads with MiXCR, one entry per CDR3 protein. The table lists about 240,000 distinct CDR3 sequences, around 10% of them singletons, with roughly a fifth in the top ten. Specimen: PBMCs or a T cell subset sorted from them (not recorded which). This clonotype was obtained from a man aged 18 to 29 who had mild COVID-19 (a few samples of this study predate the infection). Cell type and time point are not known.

DNA of the CDR3: TGTGCCTGGAGTCCGGGACAGGGGATTGCCTACGAGCAGTACTTC. Translating gives CAWSPGQGIAYEQYF. The V and J genes are TRBV30 and TRBJ2-7; TRBD1 agrees at 10 bases. The V segment lost 2 bases and the J segment 2 bases; nucleotides outside the gene matches: 6. CDR3 length equals 15 residues. The germline CDR1 and CDR2 sequences are GTSNPN and SVGIG (reference sequence).